This T cell receptor (beta chain) comes out of a study of blood T cell repertoires in COVID-19. Background on the study: The United States, Italy and Spain provided the acute and convalescent COVID-19 samples. PBMCs, B-cell-depleted T cells, or T cells were the source of the cDNA or gDNA that made up the material.

In the authors' workflow: Nucleated cell counts were estimated from reference gene primer amplification. The table came from immunoSEQ multiplex PCR; TCRdb's copy has only in-frame clones and leaves some out. That table furnishes V, J and clone size, whereas the DNA furnished D and trimming. Among around 120,000 clones listed, under 80% were seen once. V was cut by 3 bases and J by 4 bases, with 9 bases left in between. This CDR3 is 13 amino acids long. The germline CDR1 and CDR2 sequences are DFQATT and SNEGSKA (reference sequence). The source material was peripheral blood. The source of this sequence is a man between 65 and 79 years old with acute or convalescent COVID-19. The chain combines TRBV20-1 with TRBJ1-4; D is uncertain. CDR3 residues: CSASRRNNEKLFF. The CDR3 nucleotides read TGCAGTGCTAGTCGCAGGAATAATGAAAAACTGTTTTTT.